These 29 T cell receptor beta chains came from one sample sequenced in a study of OX40 agonist ivuxolimab in advanced cancers. Data came from immunoSEQ multiplex PCR; TCRdb stores just in-frame clones and leaves some out. The sample gives some 80,000 clones, around 92% of which show up once; over 6.5% is in the top ten. The starting material was CD4+ or CD8+ T cells sorted from blood, obtained in a trial of the OX40 agonist ivuxolimab. The receptor source for this set is an adult with an advanced solid tumor such as melanoma, head and neck, liver or kidney cancer.

V usage is TRBV19 and J usage is TRBJ1-2, with a weak D call TRBD1 (5 bases). V dropped 1 base and J dropped 3 bases, with 9 bases sitting between them. There are 14 residues in the CDR3. From germline, CDR1 is LNHDA and CDR2 SQIVND (reference sequence). CDR3 sequence: CASSIVGADYGYTF. The CDR3 DNA sequence: TGTGCCAGTAGTATAGTAGGGGCGGACTATGGCTACACCTTC.

In its sample, this clone was seen once. This chain links TRBV4-3 with TRBJ2-3; 7 nucleotides align to TRBD1. This CDR3 region has 15 residues. The V and J ends lost 4 bases and 2 bases, in that order; junction bases with no gene match: 6. Germline V gene sequence: CDR1 LGHNA, CDR2 YSLEER. The CDR3 sequence: CASSPGQALTDTQYF. For the CDR3, the DNA is TGCGCCAGCAGCCCAGGACAGGCACTCACAGATACGCAGTATTTT.

The chain is built from TRBV7-9 and TRBJ2-1, with D possibly being TRBD1 (5 bases). V lost 4 bases and J lost 8, with 12 bases in between. Germline V gene lookup returns CDR1 SEHNR and CDR2 FQNEAQ (reference sequence). The CDR3 runs to 13 residues. CDR3 protein: CASSSGFGDEQFF. Written as DNA, the CDR3 is TGTGCCAGCAGCTCAGGGTTTGGTGATGAGCAGTTCTTC.

This clone was counted once. The chain links TRBV19 to TRBJ2-5, with a tentative D call TRBD2 (5 bases). CDR3 size: 14 residues. CDR1 is LNHDA and CDR2 is SQIVND in the germline V gene (reference sequence). With 6 bases removed from V and 5 bases from J, the gap between germline ends came to 16 bases. The CDR3 region has the DNA TGTGCCAGTAGCGCATCGGGTCGCGGGGAGACCCAGTACTTC. This gives the protein CASSASGRGETQYF.

The chain is built from TRBV5-4 and TRBJ1-1, with D possibly being TRBD1 (5 bases). This CDR3 contains 13 residues. The V end was cut by 6 bases, the J end by 3 bases, with 12 bases between. Germline V gene data show CDR1 as SGHNT and CDR2 as YYREEE (reference sequence). The CDR3, as DNA: TGTGCCAGCACCCCGGTGGGGGACACTGAAGCTTTCTTT. It is translated as CASTPVGDTEAFF.

A note on this clone: Other DNA sequences in the same sample also yield this CDR3. J is TRBJ1-1 and V is TRBV9; unclear D gene. CDR3 length: 11 amino acids. CDR1 SGDLS and CDR2 YYNGEE come from the germline V gene. V was clipped by 3 bases and J by 1 base, with 1 base between them. The CDR3 coding sequence is TGTGCCAGCAGCGAGAACACTGAAGCTTTCTTT. Translation: CASSENTEAFF.

The chain carries TRBV5-1 and TRBJ2-7; 9 nucleotides match TRBD2. The V gene end was trimmed by 1 base and the J gene end by 1 base; junction bases not matched to a gene: 0. The CDR3 sequence is 14 residues long. Germline V gene lookup returns CDR1 SGHRS and CDR2 YFSETQ. In DNA form, the CDR3 reads TGCGCCAGCAGCTTGACTAGCGGGTCCTACGAGCAGTACTTC. It yields the protein CASSLTSGSYEQYF.

The chain is built from TRBV9 and TRBJ2-7; the match to TRBD2 covers 7 bases. Germline CDR1 and CDR2: SGDLS and YYNGEE. Losses at the gene ends were 0 bases for V and 6 bases for J; bases not matched to a gene: 6. CDR3 length: 14 amino acids. CDR3 bases: TGTGCCAGCAGCGTAGTCCCCGGGGGGTTCGAGCAGTACTTC. This encodes CASSVVPGGFEQYF. The whole variable domain, remainder taken from reference TRBV9 and TRBJ2-7, is DSGVTQTPKHLITATGQRVTLRCSPRSGDLSVYWYQQSLDQGLQFLIQYYNGEERAKGNILERFSAQQFPDLHSELNLSSLELGDSALYFCASSVVPGGFEQYFGPGTRLTVT.

The rearrangement joins TRBV15 to TRBJ1-5, with D perhaps matching TRBD1 (5 bases). The length of the CDR3 is 14 residues. Germline V gene lookup returns CDR1 LNHNV and CDR2 YYDKDF (reference sequence). Between the trimmed V and J ends, which lost 5 bases and 3 bases, there was a span of 11 bases. CDR3 DNA: TGTGCCACCAGCTACGACAGTTCCAATCAGCCCCAGCATTTT. This gives the protein CATSYDSSNQPQHF.

The DNA for the CDR3 is TGTGCCAGCAGTTTCGAGGACACGTCCTACGAGCAGTACTTC. Translated, it gives CASSFEDTSYEQYF. This sequence joins TRBV6-6 and TRBJ2-5, with a tentative D call TRBD1 (5 bases). TRBJ2-7 explains the end of the DNA better; the J call may be wrong. The V gene's germline CDR1 is MNHNY and CDR2 SVGAGI (reference sequence). The CDR3 is made up of 14 amino acids.

This chain links TRBV7-9 with TRBJ2-2; 7 nucleotides agree with TRBD1. The V gene end was trimmed by 5 bases and the J gene end by 4 bases; junction bases not matched to a gene: 13. CDR1 and CDR2 (germline): SEHNR, FQNEAQ (reference sequence). The CDR3 has 17 amino acids. CDR3 in DNA: TGTGCCAGCAGCCAAATACTGGGACAGCGACTCACCGGGGAGCTGTTTTTT. Protein sequence: CASSQILGQRLTGELFF.

The chain uses TRBV5-1 and TRBJ2-1; 10 bases line up with TRBD2. This CDR3 has 15 residues. Germline trimming cut 4 bases from V and 3 bases from J; bases unmatched to any gene: 4. Germline CDR1 is SGHRS and CDR2 is YFSETQ. CDR3 sequence: CASSPGLAVYNEQFF. The CDR3 DNA follows: TGCGCCAGCAGCCCCGGACTAGCGGTCTACAATGAGCAGTTCTTC.

A single count supports this clone. The chain carries TRBV6-5 and TRBJ1-2; D might be TRBD1 (6 bases). This CDR3 contains 14 residues. The V end was cut by 2 bases, the J end by 3 bases, with 10 bases between. Germline V lookup: CDR1 MNHEY, CDR2 SVGAGI. CDR3 sequence (DNA): TGTGCCAGCAGTTACGGGGGGCGCGACTATGGCTACACCTTC. Its protein is CASSYGGRDYGYTF.

The chain is built from TRBV19 and TRBJ2-1; D possibly matches TRBD1 or TRBD2 (6 bases each). Trimming removed 3 bases at V and 3 bases at J, with 9 bases between. The V gene's germline CDR1 is LNHDA and CDR2 SQIVND (reference sequence). The CDR3 sequence is 14 residues long. The CDR3 loop is CASSIAGHYNEQFF. The CDR3 coding sequence is TGTGCCAGTAGTATTGCGGGACACTACAATGAGCAGTTCTTC.

V and J are TRBV4-2 and TRBJ2-6; 12 nucleotides align to TRBD2. There are 21 residues in the CDR3. V trimming: 4 bases; J trimming: 0 bases; junction bases outside the gene matches: 13. The V gene's germline CDR1 is LGHNA and CDR2 YNFKEQ. The CDR3 region has the DNA TGTGCCAGCAGCCTCCCAACCAAACTAGCGGGGGGAACCTCTGGGGCCAACGTCCTGACTTTC. Translating it yields CASSLPTKLAGGTSGANVLTF.

This chain uses TRBV2 with TRBJ2-7; 9 bases are a match to TRBD1. With V trimmed by 6 bases and J by 2 bases, 8 bases remained unmatched. This CDR3 region has 15 residues. Germline CDR1 SNHLY, CDR2 FYNNEI. The DNA of the CDR3 is TGTGCCAGCAGGGAATGGGACAGGGCCACCTACGAGCAGTACTTC. Translation: CASREWDRATYEQYF. The variable domain in full, with the rest retrieved from reference TRBV2 and TRBJ2-7, is EPEVTQTPSHQVTQMGQEVILRCVPISNHLYFYWYRQILGQKVEFLVSFYNNEISEKSEIFDDQFSVERPDGSNFTLKIRSTKLEDSAMYFCASREWDRATYEQYFGPGTRLTVT.

The chain employs TRBV5-1 and TRBJ1-1; possibly TRBD1 for D (5 bases). Germline lookup yields CDR1 SGHRS and CDR2 YFSETQ. This CDR3 has 15 residues. V lost 0 bases to trimming and J lost 0 bases, with 9 bases between them. For the CDR3, the DNA is TGCGCCAGCAGCTTGGAGACAGTTATGAACACTGAAGCTTTCTTT. Protein sequence: CASSLETVMNTEAFF. Filled out from reference TRBV5-1 and TRBJ1-1, the complete variable domain reads KAGVTQTPRYLIKTRGQQVTLSCSPISGHRSVSWYQQTPGQGLQFLFEYFSETQRNKGNFPGRFSGRQFSNSRSEMNVSTLELGDSALYLCASSLETVMNTEAFFGQGTRLTVV.

V gene TRBV27 combines with J gene TRBJ2-5, with D perhaps being TRBD1 or TRBD2 (6 bases each). Germline values: CDR1 MNHEY, CDR2 SMNVEV (reference sequence). The CDR3 consists of 15 residues. Between the trimmed V and J ends, which lost 0 bases and 4 bases, there was a span of 12 bases. CDR3 amino acids: CASSLSVGGGETQYF. The CDR3 DNA is TGTGCCAGCAGTTTATCAGTGGGGGGCGGAGAGACCCAGTACTTC.

This clone has more than one count but fewer than ten. The genes are TRBV7-2 and TRBJ2-3, with D unclear. Germline V CDR1 and CDR2: SGHTA, FQGNSA. The CDR3 length is 11 residues. Deletions cut 3 bases from V and 5 bases from J, with 3 bases between. CDR3 sequence: CASSFRDTQYF. CDR3 bases: TGTGCCAGCAGCTTTCGAGATACGCAGTATTTT.

The chain has TRBV13 and TRBJ2-1, with a tentative D call TRBD2 (6 bases). Germline-derived CDR1 and CDR2 are PRHDT and FYEKMQ (reference sequence). This CDR3 region has 16 residues. V gave up 4 bases and J gave up 0 bases, with 13 bases separating them. The CDR3 spells CASSSNGGRSYNEQFF. CDR3 nucleotide sequence: TGTGCCAGCAGCTCCAACGGGGGTCGCTCCTACAATGAGCAGTTCTTC.

Here the CDR3 DNA reads TGTGCCAGCAGCTTAGTAGCGGGGGGGCCGCGCGAGCAGTACTTC. Encoded protein: CASSLVAGGPREQYF. This rearrangement joins TRBV7-8 to TRBJ2-7; TRBD2 matches 11 bases. V lost 1 base, J lost 6 bases, and 5 bases stayed unmatched. CDR1 and CDR2 from the germline V gene are SGHVS and FQNEAQ. The CDR3 is made up of 15 amino acids.

The rearrangement joins TRBV4-1 to TRBJ2-5; D is ambiguous. Trimming took off 4 bases at V and 1 base at J, with 13 bases between the two ends. Germline values: CDR1 MGHRA, CDR2 YSYEKL. The CDR3 has 15 residues. The CDR3 spells CASSPHIASQETQYF. The CDR3 nucleotides read TGCGCCAGCAGCCCCCACATCGCGAGCCAAGAGACCCAGTACTTC.

Points on this clone: One end of the junction fails to match germline, which may point to a read error. The V and J genes are TRBV12-5 and TRBJ2-7; D is unclear. The CDR3 is 13 residues long. The germline CDR1 and CDR2 sequences are LGHNT and FRNRAP. Written as DNA, the CDR3 is TGCTCATCCCAGGAAGAGAACTCCTACGAGCAGTACTTC. It translates to CSSQEENSYEQYF.

This clone was seen at least ten times. The chain uses TRBV13 and TRBJ1-6; TRBD1 might be the D (5 bases). The CDR3 is 14 amino acids. Germline V gene sequence: CDR1 PRHDT, CDR2 FYEKMQ (reference sequence). The V and J ends lost 1 base and 5 bases respectively, with 6 bases between them. In DNA form, the CDR3 reads TGTGCCAGCAGCTTAGTGGGGGATAATTCACCCCTCCACTTT. Translating it yields CASSLVGDNSPLHF. The complete variable domain, with remaining parts taken from reference TRBV13 and TRBJ1-6, reads AAGVIQSPRHLIKEKRETATLKCYPIPRHDTVYWYQQGPGQDPQFLISFYEKMQSDKGSIPDRFSAQQFSDYHSELNMSSLELGDSALYFCASSLVGDNSPLHFGNGTRLTVT.

The CDR3 here is CASSGPENTIYF. DNA for the CDR3: TGTGCCAGCAGCGGCCCGGAAAACACCATATATTTT. The chain couples TRBV9 to TRBJ1-3; D is ambiguous. The germline V gene has CDR1 SGDLS and CDR2 YYNGEE. CDR3 length: 12 amino acids. Trimming shortened V by 3 bases and J by 6 bases, and 7 bases separated the two germline ends.

The rearrangement links TRBV2 to TRBJ2-5, with 10 bases fitting TRBD2. V lost 4 bases and J lost 4; bases outside the gene matches: 6. CDR1 is SNHLY, CDR2 FYNNEI, per germline. This CDR3 has 15 amino acids. The CDR3 here is CASSASGGPIETQYF. The CDR3 region has the DNA TGTGCCAGCAGTGCTAGCGGGGGACCGATAGAGACCCAGTACTTC.

V and J are TRBV2 and TRBJ2-7; TRBD1 might be the D (7 bases). Between the trimmed V and J ends, which lost 2 bases and 1 base, there was a span of 9 bases. This CDR3 contains 14 residues. Germline CDR1 is SNHLY and CDR2 is FYNNEI. Here the CDR3 DNA reads TGTGCCAGCAGTGAACAGGGGGGATCCTACGAGCAGTACTTC. It codes for CASSEQGGSYEQYF. The entire variable domain, with the rest obtained from reference TRBV2 and TRBJ2-7, is as follows: EPEVTQTPSHQVTQMGQEVILRCVPISNHLYFYWYRQILGQKVEFLVSFYNNEISEKSEIFDDQFSVERPDGSNFTLKIRSTKLEDSAMYFCASSEQGGSYEQYFGPGTRLTVT.

Here the CDR3 reads CASSFGPLGDTEAFF. In DNA, the CDR3 is TGTGCCAGCAGTTTTGGCCCTCTGGGGGACACTGAAGCTTTCTTT. The gene calls are TRBV27 and TRBJ1-1; D may be TRBD1 (5 bases). Per germline, CDR1 MNHEY and CDR2 SMNVEV (reference sequence). V lost 3 bases to trimming and J lost 3 bases, with 14 bases between them. CDR3 length equals 15 residues.

The rearrangement joins TRBV27 to TRBJ2-1; TRBD2 agrees at 7 bases. This CDR3 has 14 residues. Germline assignment: CDR1 MNHEY and CDR2 SMNVEV (reference sequence). V lost 5 bases and J lost 3; bases outside the gene matches: 4. The CDR3 loop reads CASSLRTSYNEQFF. CDR3 DNA: TGTGCCAGCAGTCTCAGGACTAGCTACAATGAGCAGTTCTTC.